These 2 T cell receptor beta chains originate from one sample sequenced in a study of CD8+CD57+ T cells in acquired aplastic anemia. The template for TCR beta VDJ and CDR3 sequence profiling was genomic DNA. TCRdb recomputed calls from the reads with MiXCR, one row per CDR3 protein. Here the sample spans 130,000 or so distinct CDR3 sequences, around two fifths being singletons. Sequenced: sorted CD4+, CD8+, or CD8+CD57+ T cells (not recorded which) from PBMCs. These receptors came from a human donor in good health, serving as a control.

There are many counts of this clonotype. The chain links TRBV14 to TRBJ1-2; 7 nucleotides align to TRBD1. The length of the CDR3 is 16 residues. V trimming: 3 bases; J trimming: 9 bases; junction bases outside the gene matches: 16. In germline, CDR1 is SGHDN, CDR2 FVKESK. DNA for the CDR3: TGTGCCAGCAGCCATTGGGGGGGACAGTCGGTTCTGAGCTACACCTTC. It codes for CASSHWGGQSVLSYTF.

A note on this clonotype: This CDR3 fails to terminate in the conserved phenylalanine or tryptophan, so it likely reflects a read error. The V call is TRBV11-3, the J call TRBJ1-2; TRBD1 aligns across 12 bases. In germline, CDR1 is SGHNT, CDR2 YENEEA. Trimming removed 3 bases from V and 7 bases from J; junction bases left unmatched: 3. This CDR3 region has 14 residues. This CDR3 is CASSLGQGASGYTS. The CDR3 DNA reads TGTGCCAGCAGCTTGGGACAGGGGGCGAGTGGCTACACCTCC.